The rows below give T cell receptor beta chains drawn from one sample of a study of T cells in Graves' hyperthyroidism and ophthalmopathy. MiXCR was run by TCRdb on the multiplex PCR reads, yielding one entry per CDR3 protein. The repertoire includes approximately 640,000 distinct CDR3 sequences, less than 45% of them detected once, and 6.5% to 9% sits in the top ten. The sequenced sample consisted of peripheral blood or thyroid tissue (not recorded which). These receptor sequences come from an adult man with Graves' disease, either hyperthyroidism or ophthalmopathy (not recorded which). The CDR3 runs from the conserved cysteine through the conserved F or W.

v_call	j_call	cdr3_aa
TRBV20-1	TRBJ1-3	CSARDLETGNTIYF
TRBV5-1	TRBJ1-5	CASSATGTSNQPQHF
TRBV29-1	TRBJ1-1	CSVAGTGVAFF
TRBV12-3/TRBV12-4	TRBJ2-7	CASSFRPAGEQYF
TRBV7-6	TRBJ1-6	CASSLHGGQNNSPLHF
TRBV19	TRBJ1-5	CASTGTMGNQPQHF
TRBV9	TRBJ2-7	CASSVAAGNSYEQYF
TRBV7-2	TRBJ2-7	CASRIGGAYEQYF
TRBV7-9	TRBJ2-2	CASSLRLGGVGTGELFF
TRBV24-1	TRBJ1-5	CASSTSAGAQPQHF
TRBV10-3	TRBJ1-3	CAIVEVGSGNTIYF
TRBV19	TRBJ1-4	CANSIGPNLFF
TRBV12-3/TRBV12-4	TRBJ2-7	CASSRTGIYEQYF
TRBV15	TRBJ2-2	CATSSEQDGELFF
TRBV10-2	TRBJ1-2	CASRGDRSYGYTF
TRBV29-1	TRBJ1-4	CSVTGLRGEKLFF
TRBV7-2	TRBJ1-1	CASSPRTGGVTEAFF
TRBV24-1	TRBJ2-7	CATSDHPGQGSYEQYF
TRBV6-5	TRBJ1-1	CASSYSNIMTEAFF
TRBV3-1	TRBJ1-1	CASSQVGEAFF
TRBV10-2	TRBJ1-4	CASKMTEKLFF
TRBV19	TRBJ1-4	CASTPRGTAPNEKLFF
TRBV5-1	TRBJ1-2	CASSYVGTANYGYTF
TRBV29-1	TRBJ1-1	CSVESGLGTEAFF
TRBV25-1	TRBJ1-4	CAWSAGIPEKLFF
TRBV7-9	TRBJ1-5	CASSQEPGVNQPQHF
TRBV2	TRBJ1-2	CASTEGDTQDF
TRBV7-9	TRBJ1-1	CASSSQGMNTEAFF
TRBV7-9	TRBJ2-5	CASSSAGTGRVGQETQYF
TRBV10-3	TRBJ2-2	CASSDLRLAGRNTGELFF
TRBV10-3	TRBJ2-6	CAISESVLTF
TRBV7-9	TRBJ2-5	CASSQGIGVQETQYF
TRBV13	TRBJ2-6	CASSLNRGRSGANVLTF